This T cell receptor (beta chain) is drawn from a study of shared clonotypes between healthy human individuals. CDR1 is GTSNPN, CDR2 SVGIG, per germline (reference sequence). CDR3 size: 18 residues. Trimming removed 2 bases from V and 0 bases from J; junction bases left unmatched: 13. TCRdb keeps only in-frame clones here, not all; method: immunoSEQ multiplex PCR. The data show millions of clones, 90% to 95% seen once. This rearrangement joins TRBV30 to TRBJ2-4; 7 positions match TRBD2. This clonotype was obtained from a young man in good health. What was sequenced was naive CD4+ T cells sorted from blood. The subset here: CD45RA+ positively selected. Here the CDR3 reads CAWSTGVAGPLAKNIQYF. The CDR3, as DNA: TGTGCCTGGAGTACCGGGGTAGCGGGTCCCTTAGCCAAAAACATTCAGTACTTC.